The 14 T cell receptor beta chains below come from one sample, sequenced in a study of cytomegalovirus exposure and HLA in healthy donors. In the PCR, 60 Vbeta and 13 Jbeta primers were used. Produced via immunoSEQ multiplex PCR; TCRdb's table is partial and in-frame only. The sample has 270,000 or so clones; around 90% are singletons. Sequencing was carried out using PBMCs. Receptors were obtained from a girl aged 2-10 years in good health and CMV-seronegative.

This clone was observed a single time. Its ends do not fully match the called genes, so a read error is possible. The chain has TRBV5-1 and TRBJ2-4, with D tentatively TRBD2 (6 bases). There are 14 residues in the CDR3. Germline V lookup: CDR1 SGHRS, CDR2 YFSETQ. The CDR3 DNA reads TGCGCCAGTAGCTCCGGGGGAACCAAAAACATTCAGTACTTC. Translating it yields CASSSGGTKNIQYF. Combining the CDR3 with reference TRBV5-1 and TRBJ2-4 gives the whole variable domain KAGVTQTPRYLIKTRGQQVTLSCSPISGHRSVSWYQQTPGQGLQFLFEYFSETQRNKGNFPGRFSGRQFSNSRSEMNVSTLELGDSALYLCASSSGGTKNIQYFGAGTRLSVL.

This clone was picked up a small number of times. The rearrangement links TRBV5-4 to TRBJ1-1; D is perhaps TRBD1 (5 bases). V lost 6 bases and J 7 bases, leaving 10 bases between the germline ends. Germline V gene sequence: CDR1 SGHNT, CDR2 YYREEE (reference sequence). CDR3 length: 11 residues. CDR3 nucleotides: TGTGCCAGCACCTCAGGGATTGAAGCTTTCTTT. This sequence encodes CASTSGIEAFF.

V is TRBV7-3 and J is TRBJ2-7; D uncertain. The CDR3 sequence is 12 residues long. Germline values: CDR1 SGHTA, CDR2 FQGTGA. Trimming cost V 4 bases and J 6 bases, with 10 bases left between them. CDR3 residues: CASSSASGEQYF. In DNA, the CDR3 is TGTGCCAGCAGCTCAGCCTCGGGCGAGCAGTACTTC.

The chain has TRBV9 and TRBJ2-7, with D possibly TRBD2 on 5 matching bases. CDR3 length: 15 amino acids. Trimming cost V 0 bases and J 2 bases, with 12 bases left between them. Germline V gives CDR1 SGDLS, CDR2 YYNGEE. The CDR3 sequence: CASSVEGRAAYEQYF. DNA of the CDR3: TGTGCCAGCAGCGTAGAAGGGCGGGCCGCCTACGAGCAGTACTTC.

This sequence joins TRBV6-5 and TRBJ1-2; TRBD1 is a possible D gene (5 bases). The CDR3 covers 13 residues. Deletions cut 5 bases from V and 1 base from J, with 8 bases between. Germline assignment: CDR1 MNHEY and CDR2 SVGAGI. As DNA, the CDR3 is TGTGCCAGCAGTGTAGGGGTTAACTATGGCTACACCTTC. Translating gives CASSVGVNYGYTF.

As to this clone: Germline is not matched at one junction end, which may reflect a read error. The V and J genes are TRBV7-9 and TRBJ1-2; TRBD1 matches at 8 bases. This CDR3 contains 12 residues. The V gene's germline CDR1 is SEHNR and CDR2 FQNEAQ (reference sequence). The DNA of the CDR3 is TGTTCCAGCAGCGGACAGGGCGATGGCTACACCTTC. Protein: CSSSGQGDGYTF.

The chain employs TRBV18 and TRBJ2-3; no firm D call. This CDR3 is built from 14 residues. From germline, CDR1 is KGHSH and CDR2 LQKENI. V was shortened by 2 bases and J by 4 bases, with 10 bases between the two germline ends. In DNA, the CDR3 is TGTGCCAGCTCACCAAGGAGATTACCAGATACGCAGTATTTT. As protein: CASSPRRLPDTQYF.

CDR3 sequence reads: CAIKTSDEQYF. In DNA form, the CDR3 reads TGTGCCATCAAAACTAGTGACGAGCAGTACTTC. The rearrangement joins TRBV10-3 to TRBJ2-7; weak D call: TRBD2 (5 bases). The length of the CDR3 is 11 residues. Germline CDR1 ENHRY, CDR2 SYGVKD. V lost 7 bases, J lost 5 bases, and 9 bases lay in between.

This clone showed up just a few times. The genes are TRBV5-6 and TRBJ2-7; D gene ambiguous. The CDR3 has 13 residues. The ends were cut back, 2 bases at V and 0 bases at J, with 6 bases in the middle. Germline CDR1 and CDR2: SGHDT and YYEEEE. The CDR3, as DNA: TGTGCCAGCAGCTTTGACACCTCCTACGAGCAGTACTTC. This encodes CASSFDTSYEQYF.

The V and J genes are TRBV5-1 and TRBJ1-6; 9 nucleotides line up with TRBD1. Germline values: CDR1 SGHRS, CDR2 YFSETQ. The CDR3 runs 16 residues. Unmatched junction bases numbered 7, after V lost 2 bases and J lost 7 bases. The chain's CDR3 is CASSLADGTGNSPLHF. The CDR3 region has the DNA TGCGCCAGCAGCTTAGCTGACGGGACAGGGAATTCACCCCTCCACTTT.

The chain is built from TRBV5-8 and TRBJ2-1; TRBD2 agrees at 11 bases. The CDR3 has 17 amino acids. J was trimmed by 12 bases and V by 7 bases; bases with no gene match: 21. Germline V gene data show CDR1 as SGHTS and CDR2 as YDEGEE. The CDR3 DNA sequence: TGTGCCAGCGCCCCCCTACTAGCGGGGGTTATGAACAAAGGGCAGTTCTTC. As protein: CASAPLLAGVMNKGQFF.

V and J are TRBV28 and TRBJ2-3; 9 nucleotides agree with TRBD2. Trimming removed 9 bases from V and 0 bases from J; junction bases left unmatched: 10. Germline V gene data show CDR1 as MDHEN and CDR2 as SYDVKM. The CDR3 runs 16 residues. The CDR3 sequence is CASPKQSGGSTDTQYF. Here the CDR3 DNA reads TGTGCCAGTCCCAAGCAGAGCGGGGGGAGCACAGATACGCAGTATTTT. Complete variable domain (other parts from reference TRBV28 and TRBJ2-3): DVKVTQSSRYLVKRTGEKVFLECVQDMDHENMFWYRQDPGLGLRLIYFSYDVKMKEKGDIPEGYSVSREKKERFSLILESASTNQTSMYLCASPKQSGGSTDTQYFGPGTRLTVL.

The CDR3 region is CASSLRTSNNNEQFF. In DNA, the CDR3 is TGTGCCAGCAGCCTAAGGACTAGCAACAACAATGAGCAGTTCTTC. The genes are TRBV7-2 and TRBJ2-1; TRBD2 agrees at 8 bases. The CDR3 runs to 15 residues. V lost 5 bases to trimming and J lost 5 bases; unmatched junction nucleotides: 8. The germline V gene has CDR1 SGHTA and CDR2 FQGNSA.

The CDR3 DNA reads as TGTGCCAGCAGCGGGGAACGCATGGGGCCCCGCAATCAGCCCCAGCATTTT. Protein product: CASSGERMGPRNQPQHF. The chain recombines TRBV9 with TRBJ1-5, with D possibly matching TRBD1 (5 bases). CDR3 length equals 17 residues. V was clipped by 3 bases and J by 2 bases, with 18 bases between them. Per the germline V gene, CDR1 is SGDLS and CDR2 is YYNGEE.